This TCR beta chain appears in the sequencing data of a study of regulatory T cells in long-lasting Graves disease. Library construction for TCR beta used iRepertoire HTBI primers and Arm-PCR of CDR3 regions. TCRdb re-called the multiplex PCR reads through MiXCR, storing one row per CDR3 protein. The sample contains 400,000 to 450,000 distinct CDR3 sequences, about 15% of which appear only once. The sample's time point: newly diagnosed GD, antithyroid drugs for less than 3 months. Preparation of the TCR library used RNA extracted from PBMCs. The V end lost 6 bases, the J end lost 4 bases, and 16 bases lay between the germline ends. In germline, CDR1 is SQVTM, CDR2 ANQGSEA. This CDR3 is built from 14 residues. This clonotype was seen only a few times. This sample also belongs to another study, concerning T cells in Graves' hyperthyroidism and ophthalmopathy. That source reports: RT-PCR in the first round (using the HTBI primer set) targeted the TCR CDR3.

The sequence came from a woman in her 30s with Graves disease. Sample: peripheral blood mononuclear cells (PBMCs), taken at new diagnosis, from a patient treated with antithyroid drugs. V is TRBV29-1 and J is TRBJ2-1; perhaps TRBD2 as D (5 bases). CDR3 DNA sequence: TGCAGCGTCGACTGGGGAGATCGGTACAATGAGCAGTTCTTC. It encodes CSVDWGDRYNEQFF.